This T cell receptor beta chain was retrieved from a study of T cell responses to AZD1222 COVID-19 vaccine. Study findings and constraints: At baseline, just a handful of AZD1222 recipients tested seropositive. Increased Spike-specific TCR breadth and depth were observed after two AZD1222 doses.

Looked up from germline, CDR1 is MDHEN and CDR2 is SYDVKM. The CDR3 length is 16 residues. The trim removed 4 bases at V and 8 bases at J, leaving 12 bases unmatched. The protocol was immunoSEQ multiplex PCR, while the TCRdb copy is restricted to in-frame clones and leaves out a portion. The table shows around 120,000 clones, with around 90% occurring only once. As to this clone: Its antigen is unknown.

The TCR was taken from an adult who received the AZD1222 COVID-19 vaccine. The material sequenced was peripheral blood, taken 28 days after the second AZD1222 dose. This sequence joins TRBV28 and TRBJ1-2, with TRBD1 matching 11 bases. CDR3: CASSSLDRGRILGYTF. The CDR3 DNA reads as TGTGCCAGCAGTTCCCTGGACAGGGGGCGGATCTTGGGCTACACCTTC.